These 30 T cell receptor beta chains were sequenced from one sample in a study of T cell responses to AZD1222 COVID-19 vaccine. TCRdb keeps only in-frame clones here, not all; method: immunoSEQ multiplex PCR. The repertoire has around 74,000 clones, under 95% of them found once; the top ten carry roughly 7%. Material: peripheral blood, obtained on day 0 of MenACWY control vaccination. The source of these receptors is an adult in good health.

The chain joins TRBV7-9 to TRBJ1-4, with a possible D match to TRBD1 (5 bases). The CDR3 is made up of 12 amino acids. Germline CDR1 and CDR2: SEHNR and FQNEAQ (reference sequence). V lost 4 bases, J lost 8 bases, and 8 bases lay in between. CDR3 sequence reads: CASSYNREKLFF. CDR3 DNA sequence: TGTGCCAGCAGCTACAACAGGGAAAAACTGTTTTTT.

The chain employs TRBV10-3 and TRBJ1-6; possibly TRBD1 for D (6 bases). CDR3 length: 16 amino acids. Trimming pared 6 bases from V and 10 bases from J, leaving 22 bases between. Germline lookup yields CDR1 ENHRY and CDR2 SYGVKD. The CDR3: CAIRNARAGGESPLHF. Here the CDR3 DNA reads TGTGCCATCAGGAACGCTAGAGCGGGGGGCGAGTCACCCCTCCACTTT.

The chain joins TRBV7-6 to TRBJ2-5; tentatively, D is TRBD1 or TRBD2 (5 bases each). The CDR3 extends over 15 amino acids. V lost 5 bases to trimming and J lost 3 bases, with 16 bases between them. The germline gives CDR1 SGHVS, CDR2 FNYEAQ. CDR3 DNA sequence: TGTGCCAGCAGCCCTGGCGGGTTCAGGGAAGAGACCCAGTACTTC. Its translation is CASSPGGFREETQYF.

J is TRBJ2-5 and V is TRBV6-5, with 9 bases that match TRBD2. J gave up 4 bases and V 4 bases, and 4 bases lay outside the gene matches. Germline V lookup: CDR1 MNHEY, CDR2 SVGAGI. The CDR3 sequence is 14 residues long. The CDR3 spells CASSWQRGAETQYF. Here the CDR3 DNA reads TGTGCCAGCAGTTGGCAGCGGGGGGCAGAGACCCAGTACTTC.

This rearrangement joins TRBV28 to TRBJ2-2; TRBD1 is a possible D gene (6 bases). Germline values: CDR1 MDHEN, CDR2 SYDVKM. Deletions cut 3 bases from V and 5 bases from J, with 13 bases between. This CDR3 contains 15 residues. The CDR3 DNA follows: TGTGCCAGCAGTTTTCTGGGGGCAGGGACCGGGGAGCTGTTTTTT. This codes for CASSFLGAGTGELFF.

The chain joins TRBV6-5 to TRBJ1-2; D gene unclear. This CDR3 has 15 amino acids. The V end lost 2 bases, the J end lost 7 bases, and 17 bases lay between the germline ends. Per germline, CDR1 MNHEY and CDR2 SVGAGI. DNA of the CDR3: TGTGCCAGCAGTTACGAGAAGCAAGAGATTAGTGGCTACACCTTC. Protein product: CASSYEKQEISGYTF.

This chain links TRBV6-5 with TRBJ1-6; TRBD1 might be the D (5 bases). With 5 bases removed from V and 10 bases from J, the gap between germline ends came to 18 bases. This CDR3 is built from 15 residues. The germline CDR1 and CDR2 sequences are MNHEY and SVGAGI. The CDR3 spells CASSRGTSLGSPLHF. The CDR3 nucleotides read TGTGCCAGCAGTCGAGGGACTTCCTTGGGGTCACCCCTCCACTTT.

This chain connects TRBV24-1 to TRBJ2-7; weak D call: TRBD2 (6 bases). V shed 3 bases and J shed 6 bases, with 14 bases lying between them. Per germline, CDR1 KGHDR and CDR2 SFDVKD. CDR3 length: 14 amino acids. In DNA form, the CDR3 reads TGTGCCACCAGTGATCGACATACTAGCTCCGAGCAGTACTTC. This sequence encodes CATSDRHTSSEQYF.

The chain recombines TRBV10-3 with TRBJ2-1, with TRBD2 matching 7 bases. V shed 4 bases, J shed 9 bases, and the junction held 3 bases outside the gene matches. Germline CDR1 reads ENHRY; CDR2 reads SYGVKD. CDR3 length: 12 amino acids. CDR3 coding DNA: TGTGCCATCAGTGGGGGGGGGAGTGAGCAGTTCTTC. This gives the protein CAISGGGSEQFF.

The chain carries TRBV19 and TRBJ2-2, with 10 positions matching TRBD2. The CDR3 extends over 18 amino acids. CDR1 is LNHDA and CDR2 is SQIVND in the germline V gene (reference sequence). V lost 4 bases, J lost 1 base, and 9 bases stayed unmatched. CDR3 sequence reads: CASSRISSGSQNTGELFF. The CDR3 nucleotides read TGTGCCAGTAGTAGGATATCTAGCGGGAGCCAGAACACCGGGGAGCTGTTTTTT.

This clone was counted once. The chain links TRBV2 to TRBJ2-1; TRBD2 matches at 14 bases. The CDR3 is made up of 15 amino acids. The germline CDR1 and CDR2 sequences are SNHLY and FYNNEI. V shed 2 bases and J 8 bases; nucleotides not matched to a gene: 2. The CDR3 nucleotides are TGTGCCAGCAGTGAACAGGGACTAGCGGGAGATGAGCAGTTCTTC. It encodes CASSEQGLAGDEQFF.

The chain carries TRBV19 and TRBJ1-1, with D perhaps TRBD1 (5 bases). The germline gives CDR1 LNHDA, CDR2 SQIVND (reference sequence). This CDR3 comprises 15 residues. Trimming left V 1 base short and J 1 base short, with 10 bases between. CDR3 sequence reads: CASSIVGGWNTEAFF. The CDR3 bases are TGTGCCAGTAGTATAGTTGGGGGGTGGAACACTGAAGCTTTCTTT.

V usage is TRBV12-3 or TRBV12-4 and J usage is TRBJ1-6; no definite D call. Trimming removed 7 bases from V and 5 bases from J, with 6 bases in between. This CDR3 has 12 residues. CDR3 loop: CASTRDNSPLHF. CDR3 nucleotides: TGTGCCAGCACTCGGGATAATTCACCCCTCCACTTT.

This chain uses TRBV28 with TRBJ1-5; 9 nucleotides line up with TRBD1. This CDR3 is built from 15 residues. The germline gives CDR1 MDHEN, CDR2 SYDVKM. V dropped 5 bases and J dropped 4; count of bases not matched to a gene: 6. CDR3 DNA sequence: TGTGCCAGCAGTGGGGGACAGGGTGGTAATCAGCCCCAGCATTTT. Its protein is CASSGGQGGNQPQHF.

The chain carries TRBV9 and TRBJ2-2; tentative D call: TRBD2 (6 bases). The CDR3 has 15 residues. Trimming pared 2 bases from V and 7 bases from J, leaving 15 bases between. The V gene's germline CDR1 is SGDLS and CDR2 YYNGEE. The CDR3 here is CASSVSASEHGELFF. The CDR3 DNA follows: TGTGCCAGCAGCGTTTCTGCTAGCGAACACGGGGAGCTGTTTTTT.

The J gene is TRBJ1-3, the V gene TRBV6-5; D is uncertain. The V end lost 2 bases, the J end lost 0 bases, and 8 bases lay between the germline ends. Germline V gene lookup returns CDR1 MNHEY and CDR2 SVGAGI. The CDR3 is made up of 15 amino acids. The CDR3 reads CASSYGQSSGNTIYF. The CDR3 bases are TGTGCCAGCAGTTACGGCCAGAGCTCTGGAAACACCATATATTTT.

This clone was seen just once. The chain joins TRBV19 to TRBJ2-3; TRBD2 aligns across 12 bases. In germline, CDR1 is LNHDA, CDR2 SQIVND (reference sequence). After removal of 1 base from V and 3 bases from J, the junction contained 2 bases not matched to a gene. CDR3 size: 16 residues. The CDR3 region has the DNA TGTGCCAGTAGTATAGCTGGACTAGCGGGAACAGATACGCAGTATTTT. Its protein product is CASSIAGLAGTDTQYF.

CDR3 bases: TGCGCCAGCAGTGAGTCGAGGGGACTCCTCAATGAGCAGTTCTTC. It specifies CASSESRGLLNEQFF. The rearrangement uses TRBV10-1 and TRBJ2-1; the D gene is possibly TRBD2 (6 bases). The CDR3 has 15 residues. From germline, CDR1 is WNHNN and CDR2 SYGVQD (reference sequence). V lost 0 bases and J 6 bases, leaving 12 bases between the germline ends.

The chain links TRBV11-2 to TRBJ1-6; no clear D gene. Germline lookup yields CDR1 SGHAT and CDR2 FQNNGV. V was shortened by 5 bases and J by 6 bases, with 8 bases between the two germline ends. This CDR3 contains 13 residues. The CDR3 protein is CASSPLLNSPLHF. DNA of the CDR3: TGTGCCAGCAGCCCCCTACTTAATTCACCCCTCCACTTT.

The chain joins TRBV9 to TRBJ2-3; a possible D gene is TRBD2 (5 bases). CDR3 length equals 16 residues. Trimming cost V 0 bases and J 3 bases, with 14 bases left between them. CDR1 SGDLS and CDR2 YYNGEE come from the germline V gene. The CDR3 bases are TGTGCCAGCAGCGTAGTTCCAGCCGAGGGAACAGATACGCAGTATTTT. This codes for CASSVVPAEGTDTQYF.

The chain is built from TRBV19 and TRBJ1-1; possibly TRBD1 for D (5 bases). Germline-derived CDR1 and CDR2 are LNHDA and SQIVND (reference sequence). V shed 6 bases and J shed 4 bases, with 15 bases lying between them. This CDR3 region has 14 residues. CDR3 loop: CASSFPTAGTEAFF. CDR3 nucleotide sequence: TGTGCCAGTAGCTTCCCGACAGCGGGCACTGAAGCTTTCTTT.

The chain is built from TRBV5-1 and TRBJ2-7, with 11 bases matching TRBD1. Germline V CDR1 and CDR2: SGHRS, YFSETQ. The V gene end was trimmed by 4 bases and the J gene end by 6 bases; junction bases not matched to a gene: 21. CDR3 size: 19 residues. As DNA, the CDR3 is TGCGCCAGCAGCCACGGACAGGGGGCGTTCGGGACCGAAACCGGCGAGCAGTACTTC. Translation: CASSHGQGAFGTETGEQYF.

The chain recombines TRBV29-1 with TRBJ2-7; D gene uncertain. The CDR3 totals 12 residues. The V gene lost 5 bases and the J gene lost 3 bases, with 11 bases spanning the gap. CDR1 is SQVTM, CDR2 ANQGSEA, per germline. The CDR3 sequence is CSVWTDDYEQYF. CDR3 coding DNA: TGCAGCGTTTGGACGGACGACTACGAGCAGTACTTC.

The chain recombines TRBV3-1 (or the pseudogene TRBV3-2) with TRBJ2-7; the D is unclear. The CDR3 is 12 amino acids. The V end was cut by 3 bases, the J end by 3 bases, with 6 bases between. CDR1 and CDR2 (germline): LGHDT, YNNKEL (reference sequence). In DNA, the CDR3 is TGTGCCAGCAGCCACCCCTTCTACGAGCAGTACTTC. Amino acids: CASSHPFYEQYF.

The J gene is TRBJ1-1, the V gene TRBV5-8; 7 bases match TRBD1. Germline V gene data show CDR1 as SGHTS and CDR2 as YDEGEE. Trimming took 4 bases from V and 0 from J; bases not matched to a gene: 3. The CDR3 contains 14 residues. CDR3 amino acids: CASSPGQMNTEAFF. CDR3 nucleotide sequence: TGTGCCAGCAGCCCGGGACAGATGAACACTGAAGCTTTCTTT.

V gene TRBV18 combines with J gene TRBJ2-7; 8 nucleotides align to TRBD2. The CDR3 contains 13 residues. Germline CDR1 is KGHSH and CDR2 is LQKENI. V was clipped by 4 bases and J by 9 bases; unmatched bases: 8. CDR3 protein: CASSLLREGGQYF. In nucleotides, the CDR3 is TGTGCCAGCTCACTACTACGGGAGGGAGGGCAGTACTTC.

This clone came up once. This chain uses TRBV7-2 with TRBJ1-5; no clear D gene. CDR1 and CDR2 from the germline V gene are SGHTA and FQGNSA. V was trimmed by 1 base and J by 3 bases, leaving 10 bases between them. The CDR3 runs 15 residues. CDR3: CASSLGGRINQPQHF. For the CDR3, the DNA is TGTGCCAGCAGCTTAGGGGGTAGAATCAATCAGCCCCAGCATTTT. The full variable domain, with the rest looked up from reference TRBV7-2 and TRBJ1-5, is GAGVSQSPSNKVTEKGKDVELRCDPISGHTALYWYRQSLGQGLEFLIYFQGNSAPDKSGLPSDRFSAERTGGSVSTLTIQRTQQEDSAVYLCASSLGGRINQPQHFGDGTRLSIL.

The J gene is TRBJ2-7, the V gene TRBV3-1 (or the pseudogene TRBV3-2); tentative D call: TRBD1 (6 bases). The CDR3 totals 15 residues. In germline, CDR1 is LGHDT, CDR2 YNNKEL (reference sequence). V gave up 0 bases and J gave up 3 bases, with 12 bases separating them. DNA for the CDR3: TGTGCCAGCAGCCAAGAGGGGCAGGGGATCTACGAGCAGTACTTC. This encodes CASSQEGQGIYEQYF.

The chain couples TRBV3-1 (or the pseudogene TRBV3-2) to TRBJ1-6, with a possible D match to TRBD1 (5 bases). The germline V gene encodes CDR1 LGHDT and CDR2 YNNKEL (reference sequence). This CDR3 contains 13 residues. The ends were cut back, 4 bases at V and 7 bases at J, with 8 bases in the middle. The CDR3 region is CASSRDANSPLHF. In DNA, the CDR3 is TGTGCCAGCAGCCGGGACGCCAATTCACCCCTCCACTTT.

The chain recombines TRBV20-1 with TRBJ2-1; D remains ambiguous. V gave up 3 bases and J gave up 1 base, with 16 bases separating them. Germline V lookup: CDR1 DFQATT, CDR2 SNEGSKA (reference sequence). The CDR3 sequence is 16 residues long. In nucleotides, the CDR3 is TGCAGTGCTAGTGCGTCTACCACCAAATCCTACAATGAGCAGTTCTTC. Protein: CSASASTTKSYNEQFF.